What follows are 16 T cell receptor beta chains derived from one specimen sequenced in a study of blood T cells in healthy people across ages. The authors ran a second PCR of roughly 6 to 12 cycles using a sample-barcoded 5' primer and a J-beta primer mix. MiXCR was run by TCRdb on the 5' RACE reads, yielding one entry per CDR3 protein. The data show about 1.7 million distinct CDR3 sequences, about 30% seen once. Sequencing input: blood. Every receptor here comes from a woman younger than 45 in good health.

This clonotype was seen more than once but under ten times. The chain uses TRBV7-2 and TRBJ2-1, with a tentative D call TRBD2 (5 bases). The CDR3 is 15 amino acids. Germline CDR1 SGHTA, CDR2 FQGNSA. Trimming left V 0 bases short and J 8 bases short, with 14 bases between. CDR3 in DNA: TGTGCCAGCAGCTTAGCTAGCGTAGTTGGGGATGAGCAGTTCTTC. Translated: CASSLASVVGDEQFF.

With respect to this clonotype: This may come from a read error, since a much larger clone is one base off. This chain links TRBV2 with TRBJ2-5; D is unclear. CDR1 is SNHLY and CDR2 is FYNNEI in the germline V gene. The CDR3 extends over 11 amino acids. The CDR3: CAGRQGETQYF. The CDR3 nucleotides read TGTGCCGGCAGACAAGGAGAGACCCAGTACTTC.

As concerns this clonotype: One junction end does not reproduce the germline sequence, and a read error may be involved. The chain uses TRBV18 and TRBJ1-2, with 10 bases that match TRBD1. From germline, CDR1 is KGHSH and CDR2 LQKENI. The CDR3 spans 17 residues. The CDR3 is CAGSPRTGGALDYGYTF. The DNA for the CDR3 is TGTGCCGGCTCACCCCGGACAGGGGGAGCCCTCGACTATGGCTACACCTTC.

There are a few counts of this clonotype. This chain links TRBV20-1 with TRBJ1-5; no firm D call. This CDR3 has 14 residues. V lost 0 bases, J lost 6 bases, and 12 bases lay in between. Looked up from germline, CDR1 is DFQATT and CDR2 is SNEGSKA (reference sequence). CDR3 sequence: CSAREGGVGQPQHF. Written as DNA, the CDR3 is TGCAGTGCTAGAGAAGGTGGGGTGGGTCAGCCCCAGCATTTT.

The chain uses TRBV3-1 and TRBJ1-3; tentative D call: TRBD1 (5 bases). This CDR3 contains 16 residues. Germline assignment: CDR1 LGHDT and CDR2 YNNKEL (reference sequence). The V end lost 1 base, the J end lost 0 bases, and 10 bases lay between the germline ends. DNA for the CDR3: TGTGCCAGCAGCCAAGGGGGGGTCCACTCTGGAAACACCATATATTTT. Its translation: CASSQGGVHSGNTIYF. The full variable domain, with the rest looked up from reference TRBV3-1 and TRBJ1-3, is DTAVSQTPKYLVTQMGNDKSIKCEQNLGHDTMYWYKQDSKKFLKIMFSYNNKELIINETVPNRFSPKSPDKAHLNLHINSLELGDSAVYFCASSQGGVHSGNTIYFGEGSWLTVV.

In DNA, the CDR3 is TGCAGTGCTAGTTTCCGGGGGGCAAACTATGGCTACACCTTC. As protein: CSASFRGANYGYTF. The chain combines TRBV20-1 with TRBJ1-2, with D perhaps TRBD1 (6 bases). V shed 3 bases and J shed 2 bases, with 13 bases lying between them. Germline CDR1 reads DFQATT; CDR2 reads SNEGSKA (reference sequence). The CDR3 spans 14 residues.

CDR3 in DNA: TGTGCCAGCATTTCTAGGACAGGGGGTCAAGAGACCCAGTACTTC. Encoded protein: CASISRTGGQETQYF. This sequence joins TRBV12-3 or TRBV12-4 and TRBJ2-5, with TRBD1 matching 10 bases. The CDR3 totals 15 residues. The J segment lost 2 bases and the V segment lost 7 bases, leaving 7 bases of the junction unmatched.

The chain couples TRBV27 to TRBJ2-1; 8 bases agree with TRBD1. The CDR3 has 15 amino acids. Germline V gene lookup returns CDR1 MNHEY and CDR2 SMNVEV (reference sequence). The V gene end was trimmed by 5 bases and the J gene end by 12 bases; junction bases not matched to a gene: 15. The DNA of the CDR3 is TGTGCCAGCAGTCTACGGGACAGGCCACCAGCGGGGCAGTTCTTC. Amino acid sequence: CASSLRDRPPAGQFF.

This clonotype was observed a handful of times. The chain has TRBV2 and TRBJ2-3; TRBD1 is a possible D gene (5 bases). Germline CDR1 reads SNHLY; CDR2 reads FYNNEI. The ends were cut back, 1 base at V and 3 bases at J, with 11 bases in the middle. CDR3 size: 15 residues. The CDR3 sequence: CASSEETVGTDTQYF. The CDR3 DNA sequence: TGTGCCAGCAGTGAAGAGACAGTAGGTACAGATACGCAGTATTTT.

The chain links TRBV20-1 to TRBJ1-5; D is undetermined. Between the trimmed V and J ends, which lost 1 base and 0 bases, there was a span of 7 bases. Germline loops: CDR1 DFQATT, CDR2 SNEGSKA (reference sequence). The CDR3 extends over 14 amino acids. This chain's CDR3 is CSARVQNSNQPQHF. Here the CDR3 DNA reads TGCAGTGCTAGAGTCCAGAATAGCAATCAGCCCCAGCATTTT.

As regards this clonotype: A read error may be the cause here, since a much bigger clone is one base away. This chain connects TRBV11-2 to TRBJ2-7; 11 nucleotides align to TRBD2. From germline, CDR1 is SGHAT and CDR2 FQNNGV. This CDR3 spans 16 amino acids. Here the CDR3 reads CASSHLASGRSYGQYF. The CDR3, as DNA: TGTGCCAGCAGCCATCTGGCTAGCGGGAGGTCGTACGGGCAGTACTTC.

This clonotype was detected a few times. The V gene is TRBV12-5, the J gene TRBJ1-1; no firm D call. V lost 3 bases to trimming and J lost 1 base, with 9 bases between them. The CDR3 contains 14 residues. Looked up from germline, CDR1 is LGHNT and CDR2 is FRNRAP. The CDR3 here is CASGFPHSNTEAFF. The CDR3 DNA sequence: TGTGCTAGTGGTTTCCCTCATTCGAACACTGAAGCTTTCTTT.

The chain carries TRBV3-1 and TRBJ1-2; tentatively, D is TRBD1 (5 bases). The CDR3 extends over 15 amino acids. V gave up 2 bases and J gave up 6 bases, with 16 bases separating them. Germline V gives CDR1 LGHDT, CDR2 YNNKEL (reference sequence). In DNA, the CDR3 is TGTGCCAGCAGCCAAATTAGCGGGACCAACCATGGCTACACCTTC. Translation: CASSQISGTNHGYTF.

About this clonotype: Possible read error: a much larger clone is one base away. This CDR3 fails to terminate in the conserved phenylalanine or tryptophan, so it likely reflects a read error. The V call is TRBV24-1, the J call TRBJ2-1; 7 nucleotides align to TRBD2. CDR3 size: 15 residues. The germline V gene encodes CDR1 KGHDR and CDR2 SFDVKD. V lost 2 bases and J lost 8; bases outside the gene matches: 8. CDR3 nucleotide sequence: TGTGCCACCAGTGATTCAGCGGGAATCCGCCATGAGCAGTTCTTA. It is translated as CATSDSAGIRHEQFL.

The chain employs TRBV29-1 and TRBJ1-1; weak D call: TRBD1 (6 bases). The germline gives CDR1 SQVTM, CDR2 ANQGSEA. V dropped 5 bases and J dropped 1 base, with 17 bases sitting between them. The CDR3 is 15 residues long. The CDR3 bases are TGCAGCGTTCCGCCTCCCGGGACATCGAACACTGAAGCTTTCTTT. This gives the protein CSVPPPGTSNTEAFF.

In its sample, this clonotype was seen a few times. This rearrangement joins TRBV3-1 to TRBJ1-2; D is possibly TRBD1 (5 bases). CDR1 and CDR2 (germline): LGHDT, YNNKEL (reference sequence). CDR3 size: 15 residues. Deletions cut 0 bases from V and 8 bases from J, with 16 bases between. The CDR3 region is CASSQDPVSGRGYTF. CDR3 bases: TGTGCCAGCAGCCAAGATCCGGTGTCAGGGCGCGGCTACACCTTC.